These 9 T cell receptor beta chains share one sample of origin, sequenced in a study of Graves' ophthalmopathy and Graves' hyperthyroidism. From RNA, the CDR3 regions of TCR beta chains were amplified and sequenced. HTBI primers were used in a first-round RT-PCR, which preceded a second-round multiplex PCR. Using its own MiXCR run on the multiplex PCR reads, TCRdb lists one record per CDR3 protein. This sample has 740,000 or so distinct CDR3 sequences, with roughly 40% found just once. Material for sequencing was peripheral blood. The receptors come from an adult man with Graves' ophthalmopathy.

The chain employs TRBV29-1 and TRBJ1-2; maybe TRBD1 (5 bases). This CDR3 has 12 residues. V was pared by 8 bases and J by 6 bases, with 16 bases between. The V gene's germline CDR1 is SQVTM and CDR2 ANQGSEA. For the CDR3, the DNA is TGCAGCCTTCGACCGGGACTCGATGGCTACACCTTC. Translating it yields CSLRPGLDGYTF.

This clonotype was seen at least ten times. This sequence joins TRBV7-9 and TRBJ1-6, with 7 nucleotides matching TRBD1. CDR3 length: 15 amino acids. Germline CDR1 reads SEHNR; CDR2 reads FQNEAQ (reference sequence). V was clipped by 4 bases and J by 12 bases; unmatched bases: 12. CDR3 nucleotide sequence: TGTGCCAGCAGCTCCCCGGGACAGATGGTATTACCCCTCCACTTT. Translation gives CASSSPGQMVLPLHF.

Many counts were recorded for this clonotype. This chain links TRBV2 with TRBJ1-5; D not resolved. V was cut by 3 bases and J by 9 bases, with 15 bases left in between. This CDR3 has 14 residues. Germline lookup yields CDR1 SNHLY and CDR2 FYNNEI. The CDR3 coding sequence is TGTGCCAGCAGTGACCGGACCGGCCAATCGCCCCAGCATTTT. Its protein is CASSDRTGQSPQHF. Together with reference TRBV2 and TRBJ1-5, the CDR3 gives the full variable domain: EPEVTQTPSHQVTQMGQEVILRCVPISNHLYFYWYRQILGQKVEFLVSFYNNEISEKSEIFDDQFSVERPDGSNFTLKIRSTKLEDSAMYFCASSDRTGQSPQHFGDGTRLSIL.

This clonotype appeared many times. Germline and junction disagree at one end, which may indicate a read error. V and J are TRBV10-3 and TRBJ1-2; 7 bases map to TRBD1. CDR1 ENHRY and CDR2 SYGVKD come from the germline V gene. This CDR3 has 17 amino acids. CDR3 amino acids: CASSYSPQGFLQQGYTF. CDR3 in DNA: TGTGCCAGCAGTTATTCGCCACAGGGGTTTCTTCAGCAGGGCTACACCTTC.

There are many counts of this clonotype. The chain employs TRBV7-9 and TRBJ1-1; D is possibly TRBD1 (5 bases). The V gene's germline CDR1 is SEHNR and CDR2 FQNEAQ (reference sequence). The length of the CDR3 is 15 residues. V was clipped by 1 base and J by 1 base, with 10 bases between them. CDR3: CASSLVGGANTEAFF. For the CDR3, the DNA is TGTGCCAGCAGCTTAGTAGGAGGGGCGAACACTGAAGCTTTCTTT.

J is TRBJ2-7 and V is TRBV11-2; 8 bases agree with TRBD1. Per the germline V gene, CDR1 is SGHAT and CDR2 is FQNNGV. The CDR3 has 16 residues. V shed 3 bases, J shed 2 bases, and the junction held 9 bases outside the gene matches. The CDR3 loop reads CASSFGGTGDTYEQYF. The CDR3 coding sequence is TGTGCCAGCAGCTTCGGCGGGACAGGCGATACCTACGAGCAGTACTTC.

The CDR3 nucleotides are TGTGCCAGCACCCAGTGGCAGAACACCGGGGAGCTGTTTTTT. It encodes CASTQWQNTGELFF. This chain joins TRBV6-1 and TRBJ2-2; unclear D gene. Trimming left V 7 bases short and J 1 base short, with 10 bases between. Looked up from germline, CDR1 is MNHNS and CDR2 is SASEGT. The CDR3 spans 14 residues.

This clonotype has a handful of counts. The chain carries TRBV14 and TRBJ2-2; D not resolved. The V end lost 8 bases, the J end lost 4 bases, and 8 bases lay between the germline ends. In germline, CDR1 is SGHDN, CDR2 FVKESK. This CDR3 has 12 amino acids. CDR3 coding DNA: TGTGCCAGCGCAATAGGCACCGGGGAGCTGTTTTTT. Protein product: CASAIGTGELFF.

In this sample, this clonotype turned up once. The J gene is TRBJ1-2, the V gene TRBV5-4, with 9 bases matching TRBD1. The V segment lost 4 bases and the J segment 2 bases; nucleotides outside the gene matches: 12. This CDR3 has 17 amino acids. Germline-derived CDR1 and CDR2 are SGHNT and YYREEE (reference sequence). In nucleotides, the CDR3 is TGTGCCAGCAGCGTTGAAGAGCGGACAGGGGCCAACTATGGCTACACCTTC. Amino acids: CASSVEERTGANYGYTF.